A single TCR beta chain is shown here with its context. The antigen is not known. This entry is derived from a study of cytomegalovirus exposure and HLA in healthy donors. Study-level findings and limits: The study flagged around 150 TCR beta chains as cytomegalovirus-associated. Analysis was carried out at a later point, and it linked a missense DCLRE1C variant to TCR beta V- and J-gene trimming. Specificity for CMV antigens was confirmed in vitro for three of the CMV-associated chains.

With 60 Vbeta and 13 Jbeta primers, the PCR was carried out. Generated by immunoSEQ multiplex PCR, the TCRdb table keeps only in-frame clones and is missing some. The sample lists just over 150,000 clones, around 76% occurring once. Healthy bone marrow donors made up the cohort. There are 14 residues in the CDR3. Trimming cost V 5 bases and J 1 base, with 9 bases left between them. In germline, CDR1 is LGHNA, CDR2 YNFKEQ. The chain carries TRBV4-2 and TRBJ1-3; tentatively, D is TRBD1 (6 bases). Sequences were obtained from PBMCs. This TCR was recovered from a female donor in good health and CMV-seronegative. The CDR3 coding sequence is TGTGCCAGCAGCTCACAGGGTTCTGGAAACACCATATATTTT. Translated, it gives CASSSQGSGNTIYF.